In its sample, the clone carrying this T cell receptor (beta chain) was seen many times. Germline CDR1 WNHNN, CDR2 SYGVQD (reference sequence). With 2 bases removed from V and 8 bases from J, the gap between germline ends came to 12 bases. The CDR3 runs to 13 residues. Subjects with ophthalmopathy showed a Clinical Activity Score no lower than 3, a NOSPECS grade no lower than 4, and a duration shorter than 3 months. The study based diagnoses on clinical symptoms, serum thyroxine and TRAb, thyroid ultrasound and orbital computed tomography. The PBMCs studied were ones that came from roughly 9.4 ml fresh peripheral blood. The data derive from a study of T cells in Graves' hyperthyroidism and ophthalmopathy. Study in general: Peripheral blood samples were taken at initial diagnosis, prior to any treatment.

Amplification yielded TCR beta CDR3 regions, with RNA transcripts as the source. Initially, a first-round RT-PCR of the TCR CDR3 employed the HTBI primer set. A single record per CDR3 protein comes from TCRdb applying MiXCR to the multiplex PCR reads. The sample holds roughly 520,000 distinct CDR3 sequences, roughly 25% seen once. The receptor's source is a woman in her twenties or thirties with Graves' ophthalmopathy. The chain is built from TRBV10-1 and TRBJ1-2; no definite D call. Source material: blood. Here the CDR3 reads CASSEAREAGYTF. Written as DNA, the CDR3 is TGCGCCAGCAGTGAGGCCCGGGAAGCGGGCTACACCTTC.